The following is a TCR beta chain sequence with its context. What it binds is unknown. This sample is part of a study of Ad26.COV2.S vaccination and SARS-CoV-2 variants. Points from the study as a whole: Post-vaccination breadth of spike-specific CD8+ and CD4+ T cell responses was reportedly substantial.

Using immunoSEQ multiplex PCR, the repertoire was profiled, and TCRdb retains in-frame clones only, with some absent. The data hold around 450,000 clones, with about 88% observed a single time. The treatment: some 20 received Ad26.COV2.S at low or high dose, single or two shots; several received placebo; per-sample allocation not given. Sampling occurred on day 63 after the first vaccine or placebo injection. This CDR3 region has 11 residues. V was cut by 4 bases and J by 5 bases, with 8 bases left in between. Germline-derived CDR1 and CDR2 are SQVTM and ANQGSEA. This receptor was obtained from a person between 18 and 65 years old who received the Ad26.COV2.S COVID-19 vaccine or a placebo. V is TRBV29-1 and J is TRBJ2-5; D is unclear. The sample consisted of peripheral blood, taken in a trial of Ad26.COV2.S vaccine versus placebo. Here the CDR3 reads CSVVGWETQYF. The DNA for the CDR3 is TGCAGCGTTGTGGGGTGGGAGACCCAGTACTTC. Supplemented by reference TRBV29-1 and TRBJ2-5, the full variable domain reads SAVISQKPSRDICQRGTSLTIQCQVDSQVTMMFWYRQQPGQSLTLIATANQGSEATYESGFVIDKFPISRPNLTFSTLTVSNMSPEDSSIYLCSVVGWETQYFGPGTRLLVL.